The T cell receptor beta chain described here comes from a study of blood T cell repertoires in COVID-19. Study-level information: COVID-19 samples collected from the United States, Italy and Spain covered acute and convalescent phases. T cells, B-cell-depleted T cells, or PBMCs supplied cDNA or gDNA.

Germline V CDR1 and CDR2: PRHDT, FYEKMQ (reference sequence). J gave up 5 bases and V 4 bases, and 11 bases lay outside the gene matches. The CDR3 contains 16 residues. Authors' analysis steps: Amplification from reference gene primers served as the basis for estimated nucleated cell counts. Profiled with immunoSEQ multiplex PCR; TCRdb holds only in-frame clones, not every one. That table gives V, J and clone size, and the DNA gave D and trimming. The data contain some 100,000 clones, just under 95% of them singletons. This TCR was sampled from a man aged 70-80 years with acute or convalescent COVID-19. Specimen: peripheral blood. V and J are TRBV13 and TRBJ1-1; 9 bases line up with TRBD1. The CDR3 sequence is CASSSRTGAARTEAFF. DNA of the CDR3: TGTGCCAGCAGCTCCCGGACAGGGGCCGCAAGGACTGAAGCTTTCTTT.